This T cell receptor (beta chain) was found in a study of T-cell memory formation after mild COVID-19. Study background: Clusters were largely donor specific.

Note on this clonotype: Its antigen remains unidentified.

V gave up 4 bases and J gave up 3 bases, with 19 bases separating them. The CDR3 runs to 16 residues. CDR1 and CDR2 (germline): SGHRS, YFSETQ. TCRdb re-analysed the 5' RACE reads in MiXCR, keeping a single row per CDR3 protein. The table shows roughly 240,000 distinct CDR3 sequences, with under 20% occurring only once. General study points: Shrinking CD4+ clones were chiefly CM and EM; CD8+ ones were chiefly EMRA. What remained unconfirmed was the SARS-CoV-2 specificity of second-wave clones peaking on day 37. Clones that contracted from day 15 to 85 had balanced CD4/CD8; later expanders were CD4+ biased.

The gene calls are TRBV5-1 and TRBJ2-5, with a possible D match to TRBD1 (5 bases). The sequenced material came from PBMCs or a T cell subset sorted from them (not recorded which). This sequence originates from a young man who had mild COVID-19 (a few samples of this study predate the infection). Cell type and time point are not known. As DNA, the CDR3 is TGCGCCAGCAGCATACCCCAGGGTGGGTTGGAAGAGACCCAGTACTTC. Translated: CASSIPQGGLEETQYF.